This T cell receptor (beta chain) derives from a study of identical twins. This clonotype was observed a few times. Its antigen is currently unknown. Regarding the study as a whole: With beta out-of-frame sequences, excess sharing by twins was weaker.

cDNA carried unique molecular identifiers, and a universal primer site was added by template switching. TCRdb reprocessed the 5' RACE reads with MiXCR, giving one entry per CDR3 protein. The data show hundreds of thousands of distinct CDR3 sequences, 21% seen once. The length of the CDR3 is 14 residues. From germline, CDR1 is SGHRS and CDR2 YFSETQ. Trimming shortened V by 0 bases and J by 3 bases, and 9 bases separated the two germline ends. The same specimen was also included in a second study, on T cells expressing NK-cell markers.

The chain employs TRBV5-1 and TRBJ1-1, with a weak D call TRBD1 (5 bases). The specimen was PBMCs. The clonotype originates from a woman aged 18-29 years in good health. CDR3 in amino acids: CASSLGQGHTEAFF. As DNA, the CDR3 is TGCGCCAGCAGCTTGGGTCAGGGACACACTGAAGCTTTCTTT.